The 3 T cell receptor beta chains given below trace back to one sample, sequenced in a study of T cell responses to AZD1222 COVID-19 vaccine. Method: immunoSEQ multiplex PCR; TCRdb's copy keeps in-frame clones and lacks some. Here the sample spans over 95,000 clones, approximately 90% being singletons. Sequenced here: peripheral blood, sampled on day 0 of AZD1222 vaccination. The receptors here all came from an adult in good health.

The chain combines TRBV9 with TRBJ2-7; no reliable D call. This CDR3 spans 13 amino acids. Looked up from germline, CDR1 is SGDLS and CDR2 is YYNGEE. Trimming shortened V by 0 bases and J by 0 bases, and 4 bases separated the two germline ends. The CDR3: CASSVGNSYEQYF. In DNA form, the CDR3 reads TGTGCCAGCAGCGTAGGGAACTCCTACGAGCAGTACTTC.

The genes are TRBV11-2 and TRBJ2-7; D possibly corresponds to TRBD2 (6 bases). Germline V CDR1 and CDR2: SGHAT, FQNNGV. This CDR3 contains 14 residues. V lost 5 bases to trimming and J lost 8 bases, with 19 bases between them. Written as DNA, the CDR3 is TGTGCCAGCAGCCCCCCCACGGGAGTAATACAGCAGTACTTC. This sequence encodes CASSPPTGVIQQYF.

V usage is TRBV24-1 and J usage is TRBJ1-4, with a possible D match to TRBD1 (5 bases). Trimming removed 4 bases from V and 3 bases from J, with 11 bases in between. The CDR3 is made up of 15 amino acids. Germline V gene sequence: CDR1 KGHDR, CDR2 SFDVKD. CDR3 loop: CATSDGGGSNEKLFF. The CDR3 nucleotides are TGTGCCACCAGTGACGGCGGGGGATCTAATGAAAAACTGTTTTTT.